The 9 T cell receptor beta chains reported below all come from one sample, sequenced in a study of blood T cell repertoires in COVID-19. The table came from immunoSEQ multiplex PCR; TCRdb's copy has only in-frame clones and leaves some out. The sample shows about 200,000 clones, roughly 82% of them seen only once. The material sequenced was peripheral blood. All receptors come from a human donor in a cohort sampled during active COVID-19.

CDR3 DNA sequence: TGCGCCAGCAGCCAAGCTCATAGCACAGATACGCAGTATTTT. Protein: CASSQAHSTDTQYF. This chain links TRBV5-1 with TRBJ2-3; D ambiguous. The germline V and J ends were trimmed by 4 bases and 0 bases, with 9 bases remaining between them. From germline, CDR1 is SGHRS and CDR2 YFSETQ. CDR3 length equals 14 residues.

The CDR3 DNA reads as TGTGCCTGGAGAACCGGACAGGGGGCTTACTATGGCTACACCTTC. This translates into CAWRTGQGAYYGYTF. The chain joins TRBV30 to TRBJ1-2, with 11 positions matching TRBD1. In germline, CDR1 is GTSNPN, CDR2 SVGIG (reference sequence). The CDR3 sequence is 15 residues long. The trim removed 3 bases at V and 3 bases at J, leaving 6 bases unmatched.

The rearrangement links TRBV27 to TRBJ1-3, with D unresolved. V shed 1 base and J shed 0 bases, with 7 bases lying between them. Germline-derived CDR1 and CDR2 are MNHEY and SMNVEV (reference sequence). The CDR3 has 15 residues. For the CDR3, the DNA is TGTGCCAGCAGTTTATTTGGCAGCTCTGGAAACACCATATATTTT. This sequence encodes CASSLFGSSGNTIYF.

The rearrangement uses TRBV28 and TRBJ1-3; no clear D. Germline CDR1 is MDHEN and CDR2 is SYDVKM. Trimming took 3 bases from V and 0 from J, leaving 6 bases between them. The CDR3 has 14 amino acids. CDR3 sequence: CASSLQFSGNTIYF. In nucleotides, the CDR3 is TGTGCCAGCAGTTTGCAGTTCTCTGGAAACACCATATATTTT.

The chain uses TRBV28 and TRBJ2-1; 9 positions match TRBD2. Germline CDR1 reads MDHEN; CDR2 reads SYDVKM. Losses at the gene ends were 6 bases for V and 9 bases for J; bases not matched to a gene: 15. CDR3 length: 16 residues. The CDR3 sequence is CASRGGASGMYVEQFF. The CDR3 DNA follows: TGTGCCAGCAGAGGAGGGGCTAGCGGGATGTACGTTGAGCAGTTCTTC.

V usage is TRBV28 and J usage is TRBJ2-1; 9 bases line up with TRBD2. CDR3 length equals 14 residues. V lost 6 bases, J lost 4 bases, and 4 bases stayed unmatched. CDR1 is MDHEN and CDR2 is SYDVKM in the germline V gene. CDR3 nucleotide sequence: TGTGCCAGCAGCACTAGCGGGCCATACAATGAGCAGTTCTTC. It specifies CASSTSGPYNEQFF.

This clone has ten or more counts. The chain is built from TRBV30 and TRBJ2-7, with D possibly TRBD1 on 5 matching bases. CDR3 length: 14 residues. CDR1 is GTSNPN, CDR2 SVGIG, per germline (reference sequence). V gave up 5 bases and J gave up 3 bases, with 17 bases separating them. The CDR3 DNA reads as TGTGCCTGGGCTAGTTCAGGGATCCGCTACGAGCAGTACTTC. Protein product: CAWASSGIRYEQYF. The whole variable domain, filled in from reference TRBV30 and TRBJ2-7, reads SQTIHQWPATLVQPVGSPLSLECTVEGTSNPNLYWYRQAAGRGLQLLFYSVGIGQISSEVPQNLSASRPQDRQFILSSKKLLLSDSGFYLCAWASSGIRYEQYFGPGTRLTVT.

The CDR3 here is CASSLPRDITSYEQYF. The CDR3 DNA reads as TGTGCCAGCAGTTTACCCCGGGACATCACGTCCTACGAGCAGTACTTC. The rearrangement joins TRBV28 to TRBJ2-7; the D gene is possibly TRBD1 (6 bases). Germline lookup yields CDR1 MDHEN and CDR2 SYDVKM. The CDR3 has 16 residues. V was shortened by 2 bases and J by 1 base, with 15 bases between the two germline ends.

This clone was counted ten times or more. The rearrangement joins TRBV11-3 to TRBJ2-1; tentative D call: TRBD2 (6 bases). This CDR3 has 14 residues. Germline V gene lookup returns CDR1 SGHNT and CDR2 YENEEA. V gave up 0 bases and J gave up 7 bases, with 10 bases separating them. CDR3 DNA: TGTGCCAGCAGCTTAGATTACGGGGGTAATGAGCAGTTCTTC. This translates into CASSLDYGGNEQFF.